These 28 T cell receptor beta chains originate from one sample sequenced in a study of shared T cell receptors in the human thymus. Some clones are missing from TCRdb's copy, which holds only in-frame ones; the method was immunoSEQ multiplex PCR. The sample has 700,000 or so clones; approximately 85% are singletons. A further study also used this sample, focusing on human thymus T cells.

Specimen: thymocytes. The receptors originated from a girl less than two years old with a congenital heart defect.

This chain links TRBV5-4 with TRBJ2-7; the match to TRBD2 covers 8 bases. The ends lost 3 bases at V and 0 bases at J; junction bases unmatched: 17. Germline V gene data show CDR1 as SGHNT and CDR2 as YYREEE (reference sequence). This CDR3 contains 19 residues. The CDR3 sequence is CASSSTGGQTLQSSYEQYF. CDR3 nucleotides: TGTGCCAGCAGCTCTACGGGGGGGCAAACTCTCCAAAGCTCCTACGAGCAGTACTTC.

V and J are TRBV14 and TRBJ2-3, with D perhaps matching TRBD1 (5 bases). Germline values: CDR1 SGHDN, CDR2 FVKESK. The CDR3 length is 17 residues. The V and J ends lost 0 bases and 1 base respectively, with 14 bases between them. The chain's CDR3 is CASSQDLGRRGTDTQYF. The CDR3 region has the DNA TGTGCCAGCAGCCAAGACCTCGGCCGCAGGGGCACAGATACGCAGTATTTT.

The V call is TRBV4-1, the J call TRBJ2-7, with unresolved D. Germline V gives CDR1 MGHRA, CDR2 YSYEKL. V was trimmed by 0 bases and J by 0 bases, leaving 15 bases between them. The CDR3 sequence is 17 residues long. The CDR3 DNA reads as TGCGCCAGCAGCCAAGAACGAAGAAGGCCTAGCTCCTACGAGCAGTACTTC. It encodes CASSQERRRPSSYEQYF.

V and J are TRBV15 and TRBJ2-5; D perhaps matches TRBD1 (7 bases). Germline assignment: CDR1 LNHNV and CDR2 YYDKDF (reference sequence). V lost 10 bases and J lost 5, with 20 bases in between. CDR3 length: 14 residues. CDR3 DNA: TGTGCCATTGACAGGGACCGAGGGGGGGAGACCCAGTACTTC. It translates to CAIDRDRGGETQYF.

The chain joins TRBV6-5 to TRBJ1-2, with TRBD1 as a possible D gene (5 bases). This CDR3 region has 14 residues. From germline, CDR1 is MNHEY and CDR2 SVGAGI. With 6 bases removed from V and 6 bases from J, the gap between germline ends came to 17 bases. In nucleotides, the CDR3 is TGTGCCAGCAGCCGGATCCAAGGACACGATGGCTACACCTTC. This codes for CASSRIQGHDGYTF.

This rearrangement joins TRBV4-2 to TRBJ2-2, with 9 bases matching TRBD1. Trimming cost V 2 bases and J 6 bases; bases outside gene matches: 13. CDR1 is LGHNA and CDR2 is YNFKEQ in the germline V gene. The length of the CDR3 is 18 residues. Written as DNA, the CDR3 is TGTGCCAGCAGCCAAATGGGGCGGGACAGGGTTGAAGCCGGGGAGCTGTTTTTT. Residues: CASSQMGRDRVEAGELFF.

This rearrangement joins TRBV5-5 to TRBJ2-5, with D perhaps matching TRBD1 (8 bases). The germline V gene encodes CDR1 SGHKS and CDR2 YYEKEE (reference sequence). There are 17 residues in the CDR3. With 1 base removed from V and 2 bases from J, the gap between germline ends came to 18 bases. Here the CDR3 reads CASSLSGTGPTQETQYF. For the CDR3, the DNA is TGTGCCAGCAGCTTGAGCGGGACAGGACCGACTCAAGAGACCCAGTACTTC.

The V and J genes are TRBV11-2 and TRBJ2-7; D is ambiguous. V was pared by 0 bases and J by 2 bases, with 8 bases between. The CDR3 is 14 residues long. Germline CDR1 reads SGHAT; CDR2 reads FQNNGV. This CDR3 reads CASSLDTVTYEQYF. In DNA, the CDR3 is TGTGCCAGCAGCTTAGATACGGTCACCTACGAGCAGTACTTC.

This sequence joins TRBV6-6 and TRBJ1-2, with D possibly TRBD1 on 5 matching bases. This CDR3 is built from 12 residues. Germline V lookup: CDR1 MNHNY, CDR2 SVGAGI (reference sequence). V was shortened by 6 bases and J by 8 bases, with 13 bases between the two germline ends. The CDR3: CASRAFSGGYTF. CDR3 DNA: TGTGCCAGCAGGGCATTCTCAGGGGGCTACACCTTC.

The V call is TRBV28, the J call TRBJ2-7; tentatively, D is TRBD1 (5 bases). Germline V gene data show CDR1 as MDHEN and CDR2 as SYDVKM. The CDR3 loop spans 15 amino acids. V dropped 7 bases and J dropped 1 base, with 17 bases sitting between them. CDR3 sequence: CASMGRQGRSYEQYF. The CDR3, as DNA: TGTGCCAGCATGGGTCGGCAGGGTCGATCCTACGAGCAGTACTTC.

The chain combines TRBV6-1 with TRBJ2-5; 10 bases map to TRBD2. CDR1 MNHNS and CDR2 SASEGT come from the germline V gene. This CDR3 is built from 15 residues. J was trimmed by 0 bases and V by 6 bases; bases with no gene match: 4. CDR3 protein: CASSGSGGNQETQYF. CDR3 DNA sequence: TGTGCCAGCAGCGGTAGCGGGGGGAACCAAGAGACCCAGTACTTC.

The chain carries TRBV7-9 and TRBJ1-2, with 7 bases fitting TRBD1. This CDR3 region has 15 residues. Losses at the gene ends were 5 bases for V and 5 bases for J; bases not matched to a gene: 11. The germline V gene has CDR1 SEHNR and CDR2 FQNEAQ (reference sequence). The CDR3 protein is CASSPYRGVDYGYTF. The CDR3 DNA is TGTGCCAGCAGCCCGTACAGGGGAGTAGATTATGGCTACACCTTC.

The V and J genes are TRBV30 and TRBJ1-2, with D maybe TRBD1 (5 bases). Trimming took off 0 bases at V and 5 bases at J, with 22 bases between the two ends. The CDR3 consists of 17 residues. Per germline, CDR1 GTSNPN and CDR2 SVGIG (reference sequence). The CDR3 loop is CAWSVVSSRALTYGYTF. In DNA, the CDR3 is TGTGCCTGGAGTGTTGTTTCGAGCAGGGCACTGACGTATGGCTACACCTTC.

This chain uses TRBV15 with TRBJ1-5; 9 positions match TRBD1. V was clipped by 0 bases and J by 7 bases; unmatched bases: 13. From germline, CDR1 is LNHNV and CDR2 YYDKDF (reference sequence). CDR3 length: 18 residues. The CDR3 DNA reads TGTGCCACCAGCAGAGACTCCTTACCGGGACAGGGAGGGCAGCCCCAGCATTTT. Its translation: CATSRDSLPGQGGQPQHF.

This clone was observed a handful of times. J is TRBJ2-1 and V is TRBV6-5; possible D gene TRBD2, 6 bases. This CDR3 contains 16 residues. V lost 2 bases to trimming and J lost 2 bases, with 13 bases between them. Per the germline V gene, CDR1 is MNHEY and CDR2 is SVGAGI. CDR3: CASSYRGLPTYNEQFF. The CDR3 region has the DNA TGTGCCAGCAGTTACCGAGGACTACCCACCTACAATGAGCAGTTCTTC.

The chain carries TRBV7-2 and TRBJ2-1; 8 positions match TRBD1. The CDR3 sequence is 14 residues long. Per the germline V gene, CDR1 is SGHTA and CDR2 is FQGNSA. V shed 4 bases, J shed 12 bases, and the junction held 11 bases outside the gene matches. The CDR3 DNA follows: TGTGCCAGCAGCTGGGCGGCAGGGGGCTGGTCGCAGTTCTTC. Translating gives CASSWAAGGWSQFF.

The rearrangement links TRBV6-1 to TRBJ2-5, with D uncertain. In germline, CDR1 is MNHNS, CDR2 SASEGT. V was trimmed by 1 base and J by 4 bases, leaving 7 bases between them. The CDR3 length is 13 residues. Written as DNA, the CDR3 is TGTGCCAGCAGTGAAGAGAGAAGAGAGACCCAGTACTTC. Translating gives CASSEERRETQYF.

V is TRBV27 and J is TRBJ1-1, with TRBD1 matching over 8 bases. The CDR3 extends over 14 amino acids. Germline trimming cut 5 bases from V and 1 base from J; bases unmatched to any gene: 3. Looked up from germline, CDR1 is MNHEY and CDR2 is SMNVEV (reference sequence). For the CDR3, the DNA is TGTGCCAGCAGTGACAGGGGCCGGAACACTGAAGCTTTCTTT. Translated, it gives CASSDRGRNTEAFF.

CDR3 DNA sequence: TGTGCCAGCAGTGAAGTAGAGGGAAGGAACTATGGCTACACCTTC. It yields the protein CASSEVEGRNYGYTF. This chain links TRBV2 with TRBJ1-2; D not certain. V gave up 1 base and J gave up 2 bases, with 11 bases separating them. CDR1 is SNHLY and CDR2 is FYNNEI in the germline V gene. CDR3 length: 15 residues.

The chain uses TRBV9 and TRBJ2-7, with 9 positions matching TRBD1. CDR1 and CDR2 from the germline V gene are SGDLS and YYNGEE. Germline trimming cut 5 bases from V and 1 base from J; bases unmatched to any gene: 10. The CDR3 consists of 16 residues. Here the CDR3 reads CASSGGIGTGSYEQYF. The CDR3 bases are TGTGCCAGCAGTGGCGGAATCGGGACAGGGTCCTACGAGCAGTACTTC.

As DNA, the CDR3 is TGTGCTAGTGGTGATTTGAGGGAAAAACTGTTTTTT. It encodes CASGDLREKLFF. The chain is built from TRBV12-5 and TRBJ1-4; D is undetermined. The CDR3 loop spans 12 amino acids. The V end lost 5 bases, the J end lost 8 bases, and 9 bases lay between the germline ends. The germline CDR1 and CDR2 sequences are LGHNT and FRNRAP.

The CDR3 region has the DNA TGTGCCAGCAGCCCGAAAACAAACTACGAGCAGTACTTC. Protein product: CASSPKTNYEQYF. The J gene is TRBJ2-7, the V gene TRBV11-2; D unclear. Per germline, CDR1 SGHAT and CDR2 FQNNGV. The CDR3 extends over 13 amino acids. The germline V and J ends were trimmed by 5 bases and 3 bases, with 11 bases remaining between them.

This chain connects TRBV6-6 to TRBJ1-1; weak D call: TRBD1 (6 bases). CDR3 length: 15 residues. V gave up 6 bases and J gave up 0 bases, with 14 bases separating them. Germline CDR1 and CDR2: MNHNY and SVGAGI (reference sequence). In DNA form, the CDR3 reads TGTGCCAGCAGGATAAAGACAGGAATGAACACTGAAGCTTTCTTT. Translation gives CASRIKTGMNTEAFF.

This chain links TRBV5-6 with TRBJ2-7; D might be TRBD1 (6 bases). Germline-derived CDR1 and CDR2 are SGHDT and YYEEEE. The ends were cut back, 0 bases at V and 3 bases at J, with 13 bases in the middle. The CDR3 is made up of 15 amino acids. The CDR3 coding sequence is TGTGCCAGCAGCTTGGCCACAGGGAGAGGCTACGAGCAGTACTTC. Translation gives CASSLATGRGYEQYF.

For the CDR3, the DNA is TGTGCCAGCAGCGCTGAGCAGGGGGAAAATCAGCCCCAGCATTTT. Its protein product is CASSAEQGENQPQHF. The chain recombines TRBV9 with TRBJ1-5; 7 nucleotides align to TRBD1. V trimming: 3 bases; J trimming: 4 bases; junction bases outside the gene matches: 7. The CDR3 has 15 residues. Germline values: CDR1 SGDLS, CDR2 YYNGEE. Full variable domain (remainder filled in from reference TRBV9 and TRBJ1-5): DSGVTQTPKHLITATGQRVTLRCSPRSGDLSVYWYQQSLDQGLQFLIQYYNGEERAKGNILERFSAQQFPDLHSELNLSSLELGDSALYFCASSAEQGENQPQHFGDGTRLSIL.

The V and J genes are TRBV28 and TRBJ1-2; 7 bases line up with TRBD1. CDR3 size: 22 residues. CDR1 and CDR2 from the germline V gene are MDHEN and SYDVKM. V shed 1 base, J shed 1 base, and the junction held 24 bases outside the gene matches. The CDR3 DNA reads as TGTGCCAGCAGTTTATATGGGTGGGTGCTTTCTAACGAGGGGGCGGATAACTATGGCTACACCTTC. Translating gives CASSLYGWVLSNEGADNYGYTF.

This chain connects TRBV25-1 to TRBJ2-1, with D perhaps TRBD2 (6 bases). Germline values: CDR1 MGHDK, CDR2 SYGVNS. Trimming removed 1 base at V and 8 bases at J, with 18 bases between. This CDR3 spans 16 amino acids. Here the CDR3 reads CASSEFSVGGLDEQFF. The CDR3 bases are TGTGCCAGCAGTGAATTTTCAGTGGGGGGTTTGGATGAGCAGTTCTTC.

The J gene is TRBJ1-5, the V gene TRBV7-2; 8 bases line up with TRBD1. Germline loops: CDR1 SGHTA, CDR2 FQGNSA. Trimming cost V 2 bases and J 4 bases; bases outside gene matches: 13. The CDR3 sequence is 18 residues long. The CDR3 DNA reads TGTGCCAGCAGCTTAAAGTCGGACGGGCAGGGGGCGAATCAGCCCCAGCATTTT. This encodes CASSLKSDGQGANQPQHF.